This TCR beta chain was captured in a study of T-cell reconstitution after alpha-beta-depleted transplantation in children. Germline V gives CDR1 MDHEN, CDR2 SYDVKM. There are 14 residues in the CDR3. V was clipped by 5 bases and J by 8 bases; unmatched bases: 7. Unique molecular identifiers were incorporated into the prepared TCRbeta library. One entry per CDR3 protein, called by TCRdb with MiXCR from the PCR reads. The data contain approximately 640,000 distinct CDR3 sequences, approximately 16% of them seen just once; the ten biggest clones take up approximately 1.1%. This clonotype was picked up many times.

The genes are TRBV28 and TRBJ2-1, with 9 nucleotides matching TRBD1. The sequence was obtained from a human donor who donated a stem cell graft to a child with acute myeloid leukemia. This specimen was PBMCs from the stem cell graft donor, taken from the stem cell graft. Written as DNA, the CDR3 is TGTGCCAGCAGTACCACAGGGGGCTGGGATGAGCAGTTCTTC. Its protein is CASSTTGGWDEQFF.